This T cell receptor (beta chain) came from a study of vaccination effects on CD4 cells after COVID-19. The wider study: The participants, recipients of two vaccine doses, got either BNT162b2 or mRNA-1273. Some 2 million PBMC were placed in each well, which was supplemented with approximately 10 IU/ml IL-2 and about 10 ug/ml peptides. The study's findings and limits: Marked clonal contraction was seen in infection- and vaccine-induced clones late after vaccination.

The CDR3 has 16 residues. Germline V gene sequence: CDR1 MNHEY, CDR2 SVGEGT. V lost 0 bases and J lost 6; bases outside the gene matches: 6. It was after 10 days of culture that CD4+ T cells were isolated. IL-2 medium was substituted for half the medium on days 3 and 7. Sequencing used immunoSEQ multiplex PCR; TCRdb keeps in-frame clones, though not all of them. The sample contains about 64,000 clones, 65% to 75% of which appear only once. A word on this clone: The antigen is not known.

The sequencing used CD4+ T cells from PBMCs cultured without peptide, collected before COVID-19 vaccination. This chain uses TRBV6-2 or TRBV6-3 with TRBJ2-1; 9 nucleotides match TRBD1. This clonotype was obtained from a human donor who had a prior SARS-CoV-2 infection. The CDR3 reads CASSYSDRGLRNEQFF. The DNA of the CDR3 is TGTGCCAGCAGTTACTCGGACAGGGGTCTCCGCAATGAGCAGTTCTTC.